This T cell receptor (beta chain) is drawn from a study of blood T cell repertoires in COVID-19. Across the study: Samples came from the United States, Italy and Spain, spanning acute and convalescent COVID-19.

Original data processing: Reference gene primer amplification gave estimated nucleated cell counts. Measured with immunoSEQ multiplex PCR; TCRdb has only the in-frame clones, and not every one. V and J calls and clone size follow that table, whereas D and trimming were derived from the DNA. The table includes 80,000 to 100,000 clones, 70% to 85% detected once. The germline V gene encodes CDR1 SGHTA and CDR2 FQGTGA. Trimming shortened V by 5 bases and J by 4 bases, and 12 bases separated the two germline ends. The CDR3 runs to 14 residues. The sequence derives from a man in his 70s with active or convalescent COVID-19. The chain uses TRBV7-3 and TRBJ1-5; weak D call: TRBD1 (5 bases). The sample consisted of peripheral blood. As DNA, the CDR3 is TGTGCCAGCAGCCACCGACAGAAAAATCAGCCCCAGCATTTT. Translation: CASSHRQKNQPQHF.